The TCR beta chain described here comes from a study of T cells after yellow fever vaccination. Study-wide findings and caveats: The study noted that FACS-sorted repertoires could contain abundant clonotypes contaminating from the bulk population.

The CDR3 has 11 amino acids. The germline V and J ends were trimmed by 4 bases and 4 bases, with 7 bases remaining between them. CDR1 is DFQATT, CDR2 SNEGSKA, per germline (reference sequence). This clonotype was recorded many times. Its antigen remains unknown. Production of TCR cDNA was by 5'RACE template switching, which also added a universal primer site and UMIs. MiXCR, applied by TCRdb to the 5' RACE reads, yields one record per CDR3 protein. The table lists about 250,000 distinct CDR3 sequences, approximately 3.6% of them singletons. Specimen: PBMCs, collected 15 days after the yellow fever booster vaccination. This TCR derives from a man younger than 35 who received the YFV17D yellow fever vaccine. The V call is TRBV20-1, the J call TRBJ2-5; no clear D gene. CDR3 sequence reads: CSAKTGETQYF. CDR3 bases: TGCAGTGCTAAAACTGGAGAGACCCAGTACTTC.